One sample yielded the 8 T cell receptor beta chains listed below, sequenced in a study of blood T cells in healthy people across ages. Then a second PCR, running about 6 to 11 cycles, was carried out with a sample-barcoded 5' primer and a J-beta primer mix. TCRdb independently ran MiXCR on the 5' RACE reads; one entry per CDR3 protein. The table has around 620,000 distinct CDR3 sequences, roughly a quarter seen once. Sequenced sample: blood. The receptors stem from an older woman in good health.

This clonotype was observed a handful of times. This chain connects TRBV24-1 to TRBJ2-1; TRBD2 agrees at 7 bases. This CDR3 region has 14 residues. Germline CDR1 KGHDR, CDR2 SFDVKD. Losses at the gene ends were 7 bases for V and 1 base for J; bases not matched to a gene: 3. CDR3 sequence: CATSAAGSYNEQFF. CDR3 nucleotide sequence: TGTGCCACCAGCGCAGCGGGATCCTACAATGAGCAGTTCTTC.

The rearrangement links TRBV9 to TRBJ2-2, with 8 positions matching TRBD2. With 0 bases clipped from V and 4 bases from J, the junction kept 8 bases outside the gene matches. Looked up from germline, CDR1 is SGDLS and CDR2 is YYNGEE. The CDR3 loop spans 17 amino acids. The CDR3 region is CASSVAVGRAATGELFF. The CDR3 DNA sequence: TGTGCCAGCAGCGTAGCTGTCGGGAGGGCGGCCACCGGGGAGCTGTTTTTT.

This clonotype has just a few counts. CDR3 sequence: CASISRGGAPNEQFF. The CDR3 DNA sequence: TGTGCCAGCATATCCCGCGGGGGGGCCCCCAATGAGCAGTTCTTC. The chain has TRBV7-9 and TRBJ2-1, with 9 positions matching TRBD2. The germline CDR1 and CDR2 sequences are SEHNR and FQNEAQ (reference sequence). The CDR3 extends over 15 amino acids. The V segment lost 7 bases and the J segment 6 bases; nucleotides outside the gene matches: 10. Full variable domain (remainder filled in from reference TRBV7-9 and TRBJ2-1): DTGVSQNPRHKITKRGQNVTFRCDPISEHNRLYWYRQTLGQGPEFLTYFQNEAQLEKSRLLSDRFSAERPKGSFSTLEIQRTEQGDSAMYLCASISRGGAPNEQFFGPGTRLTVL.

The sample holds a few counts of this clonotype. V gene TRBV10-3 combines with J gene TRBJ2-3; weak D call: TRBD2 (6 bases). This CDR3 is 14 amino acids long. Trimming removed 7 bases at V and 0 bases at J, with 11 bases between. Germline V gene sequence: CDR1 ENHRY, CDR2 SYGVKD. The CDR3 coding sequence is TGTGCCATCAAGGAGGGGTTTAGCACAGATACGCAGTATTTT. It translates to CAIKEGFSTDTQYF.

On this clonotype itself: A much larger clone differs from this one at a single base, so this may be a read error. V usage is TRBV25-1 and J usage is TRBJ2-7; D gene ambiguous. CDR3 length: 11 residues. The V gene's germline CDR1 is MGHDK and CDR2 SYGVNS. Written as DNA, the CDR3 is TGTGCCAGCAGTCGATCCTTCGAGCGGTACTTC. Protein: CASSRSFERYF.

This chain uses TRBV12-5 with TRBJ2-5; D is unclear. With 8 bases removed from V and 5 bases from J, the gap between germline ends came to 15 bases. Looked up from germline, CDR1 is LGHNT and CDR2 is FRNRAP. The length of the CDR3 is 13 residues. The CDR3 DNA follows: TGTGCTAGTTCCGTATCTAATGCGGAGACCCAGTACTTC. This gives the protein CASSVSNAETQYF.

The genes are TRBV7-9 and TRBJ2-5; 9 positions match TRBD1. The V gene's germline CDR1 is SEHNR and CDR2 FQNEAQ (reference sequence). After removal of 10 bases from V and 2 bases from J, the junction contained 8 bases not matched to a gene. The CDR3 totals 14 residues. For the CDR3, the DNA is TGTGCCACCGAGAGACAGGGGGGACAAGAGACCCAGTACTTC. This encodes CATERQGGQETQYF.

V and J are TRBV21-1 and TRBJ1-6; the table assigns TRBD1, which was not confirmed against the DNA. TRBV21-1 is classified as a pseudogene. The length of the CDR3 is 16 residues. The CDR3 DNA reads as TGTGCCAGCAGCAAAGCCAAGGCAGGGGAATATTCACCCCTCCACTTT. This codes for CASSKAKAGEYSPLHF.